One and the same sample provided the 24 T cell receptor beta chains below, sequenced in a study of T cell responses to AZD1222 COVID-19 vaccine. The repertoire was sequenced with immunoSEQ multiplex PCR; TCRdb's copy has only in-frame clones and lacks some. The sample carries about 110,000 clones, about 85% recorded once. The source was peripheral blood, collected 28 days after the second AZD1222 dose. The receptor set was obtained from an adult who received the AZD1222 COVID-19 vaccine.

The chain is built from TRBV4-3 and TRBJ1-1, with no clear D. V lost 2 bases to trimming and J lost 3 bases, with 13 bases between them. The CDR3 spans 15 residues. CDR1 is LGHNA, CDR2 YSLEER, per germline. The CDR3 spells CASSQSPGGHTEAFF. In DNA form, the CDR3 reads TGCGCCAGCAGCCAAAGCCCGGGTGGACACACTGAAGCTTTCTTT.

CDR3 sequence: CASSLLRILQTKNIQYF. In DNA, the CDR3 is TGTGCCAGCAGTTTACTGAGGATCTTGCAGACCAAAAACATTCAGTACTTC. This rearrangement joins TRBV28 to TRBJ2-4, with D unclear. With 2 bases removed from V and 2 bases from J, the gap between germline ends came to 16 bases. This CDR3 is built from 17 residues. CDR1 and CDR2 from the germline V gene are MDHEN and SYDVKM.

The chain employs TRBV9 and TRBJ2-2, with 9 bases lining up with TRBD2. Germline CDR1 reads SGDLS; CDR2 reads YYNGEE. The CDR3 spans 17 residues. The ends lost 0 bases at V and 3 bases at J; junction bases unmatched: 6. The CDR3, as DNA: TGTGCCAGCAGCGTAGAGGGACTAGCCCGACACACCGGGGAGCTGTTTTTT. Protein sequence: CASSVEGLARHTGELFF.

The DNA of the CDR3 is TGTGCCAGCAGCTTAGATTTGCGGGGGTTATCCTACGAGCAGTACTTC. This gives the protein CASSLDLRGLSYEQYF. This chain joins TRBV7-9 and TRBJ2-7; TRBD2 matches at 7 bases. The ends lost 1 base at V and 1 base at J; junction bases unmatched: 7. The CDR3 contains 16 residues. Germline values: CDR1 SEHNR, CDR2 FQNEAQ (reference sequence).

The J gene is TRBJ2-7, the V gene TRBV3-1 (or the pseudogene TRBV3-2), with 12 bases that match TRBD2. In germline, CDR1 is LGHDT, CDR2 YNNKEL (reference sequence). V lost 7 bases to trimming and J lost 2 bases; unmatched junction nucleotides: 6. The CDR3 loop spans 15 amino acids. The CDR3 sequence: CASTLGLAGTYEQYF. DNA for the CDR3: TGTGCCAGCACCCTTGGACTAGCGGGAACCTACGAGCAGTACTTC.

V is TRBV7-9 and J is TRBJ2-6, with D maybe TRBD1 (6 bases). V was shortened by 1 base and J by 4 bases, with 20 bases between the two germline ends. Looked up from germline, CDR1 is SEHNR and CDR2 is FQNEAQ (reference sequence). CDR3 size: 19 residues. Here the CDR3 reads CASSLGKHGQGKGANVLTF. CDR3 coding DNA: TGTGCCAGCAGCTTAGGGAAACACGGGCAGGGGAAAGGGGCCAACGTCCTGACTTTC.

The chain links TRBV5-1 to TRBJ1-6, with D perhaps TRBD1 (5 bases). Trimming stripped 0 bases from V and 9 bases from J, with 10 bases between. Germline loops: CDR1 SGHRS, CDR2 YFSETQ. The CDR3 spans 14 residues. CDR3 sequence (DNA): TGCGCCAGCAGCTTGGTCCAGGGAGGTTCACCCCTCCACTTT. Translating gives CASSLVQGGSPLHF.

This chain joins TRBV6-5 and TRBJ2-1, with 7 positions matching TRBD1. The CDR3 is 15 amino acids. V dropped 4 bases and J dropped 6; count of bases not matched to a gene: 9. The germline V gene encodes CDR1 MNHEY and CDR2 SVGAGI. The CDR3 is CASSFRDSRTNEQFF. The CDR3 DNA follows: TGTGCCAGCAGTTTCCGGGACAGCCGTACCAATGAGCAGTTCTTC.

The J gene is TRBJ1-3, the V gene TRBV5-8; TRBD1 might be the D (6 bases). The CDR3 consists of 13 residues. The V end lost 4 bases, the J end lost 6 bases, and 11 bases lay between the germline ends. Germline CDR1 reads SGHTS; CDR2 reads YDEGEE. The CDR3 loop reads CASSVTGLNTIYF. CDR3 nucleotide sequence: TGTGCCAGCAGCGTTACAGGGTTAAACACCATATATTTT.

This clone was seen a few times. This chain connects TRBV11-1 to TRBJ2-5, with D possibly matching TRBD1 (5 bases). The germline gives CDR1 SGHAT, CDR2 FQDESV (reference sequence). The CDR3 is made up of 12 amino acids. V was cut by 6 bases and J by 4 bases, with 9 bases left in between. The CDR3 sequence is CASSPRGETQYF. DNA for the CDR3: TGTGCCAGCAGTCCTAGGGGAGAGACCCAGTACTTC. Looking up the rest from reference TRBV11-1 and TRBJ2-5 gives the full variable domain: EAEVAQSPRYKITEKSQAVAFWCDPISGHATLYWYRQILGQGPELLVQFQDESVVDDSQLPKDRFSAERLKGVDSTLKIQPAELGDSAMYLCASSPRGETQYFGPGTRLLVL.

This chain links TRBV24-1 with TRBJ2-1; TRBD2 might be the D (5 bases). CDR3 length: 12 residues. Germline V CDR1 and CDR2: KGHDR, SFDVKD. The V end lost 9 bases, the J end lost 4 bases, and 9 bases lay between the germline ends. The CDR3 spells CATQSGYNEQFF. In DNA, the CDR3 is TGTGCCACCCAAAGCGGTTACAATGAGCAGTTCTTC.

CDR3 nucleotides: TGTGCCAGCAGTGAACTTCGTCGGTTGATGGTCGCTTTCTTT. Translation: CASSELRRLMVAFF. This chain connects TRBV6-1 to TRBJ1-1, with D unclear. Trimming removed 2 bases at V and 11 bases at J, with 18 bases between. The germline V gene has CDR1 MNHNS and CDR2 SASEGT. This CDR3 is built from 14 residues.

This chain links TRBV4-3 with TRBJ2-1; TRBD2 agrees at 10 bases. Germline CDR1 and CDR2: LGHNA and YSLEER. The CDR3 extends over 16 amino acids. The V segment lost 0 bases and the J segment 13 bases; nucleotides outside the gene matches: 12. The CDR3 DNA reads as TGCGCCAGCAGCCAAGACGGGCTAGCGGGAGCAGCCCGACAGTTCTTC. Amino acid sequence: CASSQDGLAGAARQFF.

This chain connects TRBV5-5 to TRBJ2-7, with 9 positions matching TRBD2. The CDR3 spans 14 residues. V dropped 2 bases and J dropped 4; count of bases not matched to a gene: 4. CDR1 is SGHKS, CDR2 YYEKEE, per germline (reference sequence). The CDR3 region is CASSFRLAGYEQYF. CDR3 bases: TGTGCCAGCAGCTTTCGGCTAGCGGGATACGAGCAGTACTTC.

Here the CDR3 DNA reads TGTGCCAGTAGCGATCGACAGGGGGAGTCACCCCTCCACTTT. Protein product: CASSDRQGESPLHF. The V call is TRBV19, the J call TRBJ1-6; TRBD1 matches 9 bases. This CDR3 comprises 14 residues. J was trimmed by 10 bases and V by 6 bases; bases with no gene match: 7. In germline, CDR1 is LNHDA, CDR2 SQIVND (reference sequence).

V is TRBV5-1 and J is TRBJ1-6, with TRBD1 as a possible D gene (6 bases). CDR3 length: 16 amino acids. The V gene's germline CDR1 is SGHRS and CDR2 YFSETQ. The V end was cut by 4 bases, the J end by 0 bases, with 11 bases between. The CDR3 sequence is CASSRDMSSYNSPLHF. The CDR3 nucleotides are TGCGCCAGCAGCCGGGACATGAGCTCCTATAATTCACCCCTCCACTTT.

This chain uses TRBV7-3 with TRBJ2-1; the match to TRBD1 covers 8 bases. CDR3 length equals 15 residues. The ends lost 3 bases at V and 4 bases at J; junction bases unmatched: 5. Germline V gene lookup returns CDR1 SGHTA and CDR2 FQGTGA. CDR3 sequence (DNA): TGTGCCAGCAGCTTCACAGGGGACAGGTACAATGAGCAGTTCTTC. This encodes CASSFTGDRYNEQFF.

The genes are TRBV5-5 and TRBJ2-5; 9 bases align to TRBD2. V shed 0 bases and J 0 bases; nucleotides not matched to a gene: 6. This CDR3 comprises 17 residues. CDR1 SGHKS and CDR2 YYEKEE come from the germline V gene (reference sequence). The CDR3 region has the DNA TGTGCCAGCAGCTTGGTTTCGACTAGCGGTTACCAAGAGACCCAGTACTTC. It yields the protein CASSLVSTSGYQETQYF.

The J gene is TRBJ2-3, the V gene TRBV5-1, with TRBD1 identical over 8 bases. V lost 4 bases and J lost 4; bases outside the gene matches: 8. The CDR3 runs to 15 residues. From germline, CDR1 is SGHRS and CDR2 YFSETQ. In DNA form, the CDR3 reads TGCGCCAGCAGCCCGGGACAGGCCTACGCAGATACGCAGTATTTT. Amino acids: CASSPGQAYADTQYF. Looking up the rest from reference TRBV5-1 and TRBJ2-3 gives the full variable domain: KAGVTQTPRYLIKTRGQQVTLSCSPISGHRSVSWYQQTPGQGLQFLFEYFSETQRNKGNFPGRFSGRQFSNSRSEMNVSTLELGDSALYLCASSPGQAYADTQYFGPGTRLTVL.

This clone was counted between two and nine times. The V call is TRBV7-3, the J call TRBJ2-3; the match to TRBD1 covers 7 bases. V trimming: 5 bases; J trimming: 3 bases; junction bases outside the gene matches: 5. CDR1 and CDR2 (germline): SGHTA, FQGTGA. CDR3 length equals 14 residues. The CDR3: CASSQDRTTDTQYF. The CDR3 bases are TGTGCCAGCAGCCAGGACAGGACAACAGATACGCAGTATTTT. The complete variable domain, with remaining parts taken from reference TRBV7-3 and TRBJ2-3, reads GAGVSQTPSNKVTEKGKYVELRCDPISGHTALYWYRQSLGQGPEFLIYFQGTGAADDSGLPNDRFFAVRPEGSVSTLKIQRTERGDSAVYLCASSQDRTTDTQYFGPGTRLTVL.

This clone was counted a few times. V is TRBV28 and J is TRBJ1-6, with TRBD1 matching 10 bases. The V and J ends lost 2 bases and 0 bases, in that order; junction bases with no gene match: 7. Germline CDR1 MDHEN, CDR2 SYDVKM. This CDR3 is 19 amino acids long. In nucleotides, the CDR3 is TGTGCCAGCAGTTTAGGGGGACAGGGGATTAGCTCCTATAATTCACCCCTCCACTTT. It translates to CASSLGGQGISSYNSPLHF.

This chain joins TRBV28 and TRBJ1-5; a weak D match, TRBD1 (5 bases). There are 16 residues in the CDR3. Germline V gene lookup returns CDR1 MDHEN and CDR2 SYDVKM. V lost 3 bases and J 0 bases, leaving 12 bases between the germline ends. In DNA form, the CDR3 reads TGTGCCAGCAGTTTTGGGACTCCGTATAGCAATCAGCCCCAGCATTTT. Residues: CASSFGTPYSNQPQHF.

The CDR3 here is CASSLGPGLADTQYF. The CDR3, as DNA: TGTGCCAGCAGCTTGGGACCGGGACTAGCGGATACGCAGTATTTT. The rearrangement uses TRBV11-3 and TRBJ2-3; TRBD2 agrees at 10 bases. This CDR3 comprises 15 residues. The V and J ends lost 3 bases and 6 bases, in that order; junction bases with no gene match: 6. Per germline, CDR1 SGHNT and CDR2 YENEEA.

The chain has TRBV7-3 and TRBJ1-6; D not resolved. V was clipped by 5 bases and J by 1 base, with 15 bases between them. Germline CDR1 is SGHTA and CDR2 is FQGTGA. The CDR3 loop spans 17 amino acids. In DNA form, the CDR3 reads TGTGCCAGCAGCGCCGTTCCGATGGGGTCCTATAATTCACCCCTCCACTTT. It translates to CASSAVPMGSYNSPLHF.